The entry below gives a single T cell receptor beta chain sequence along with its context. Its antigen is not identified. A clone one base away is much larger, so this may be a read error. These data originate in a study of blood T cells in healthy people across ages. On the study more broadly: Template switching caught about one barcoded beta molecule for each two T cells.

The CDR3 consists of 16 residues. Germline V gene lookup returns CDR1 MNHEY and CDR2 SMNVEV (reference sequence). It was with a sample-barcoded 5' primer and a J-beta primer mix that a second PCR of roughly 7 to 12 cycles was run. The authors tagged each cDNA molecule using a template-switch adaptor with 12 random nucleotides. TCRdb re-called the 5' RACE reads through MiXCR, storing one row per CDR3 protein. Here the sample spans just over 1 million distinct CDR3 sequences, 45% being singletons. Isolating PBMCs gave at least 7 million of these cells per sample. Study-level results: TCR beta diversity correlated strongly with naive T cell percentage.

The sequencing sample was made of blood. This sequence joins TRBV27 and TRBJ1-5; D is perhaps TRBD1 (5 bases). The sequence was collected from a woman in her sixties or seventies in good health. CDR3 nucleotides: TGTACCAGCGGGGCCGAGGGCAGGGTCGGCAATCAGCCCCAGCATTTT. The encoded protein is CTSGAEGRVGNQPQHF.